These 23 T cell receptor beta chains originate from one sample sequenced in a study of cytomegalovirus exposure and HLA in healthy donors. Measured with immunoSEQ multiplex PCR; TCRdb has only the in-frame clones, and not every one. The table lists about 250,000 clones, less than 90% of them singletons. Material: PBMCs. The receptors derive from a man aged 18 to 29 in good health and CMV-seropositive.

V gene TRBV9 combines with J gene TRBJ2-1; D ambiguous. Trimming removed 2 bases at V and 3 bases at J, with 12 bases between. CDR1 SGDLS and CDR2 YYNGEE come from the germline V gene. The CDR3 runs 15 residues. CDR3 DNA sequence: TGTGCCAGCAGCGTGGATCCTGACTTCTACAATGAGCAGTTCTTC. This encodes CASSVDPDFYNEQFF. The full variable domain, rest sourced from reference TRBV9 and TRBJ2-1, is DSGVTQTPKHLITATGQRVTLRCSPRSGDLSVYWYQQSLDQGLQFLIQYYNGEERAKGNILERFSAQQFPDLHSELNLSSLELGDSALYFCASSVDPDFYNEQFFGPGTRLTVL.

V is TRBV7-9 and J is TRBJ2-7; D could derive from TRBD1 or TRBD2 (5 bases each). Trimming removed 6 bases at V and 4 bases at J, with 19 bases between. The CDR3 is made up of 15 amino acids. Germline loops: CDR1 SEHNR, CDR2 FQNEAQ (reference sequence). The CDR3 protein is CASSIPGTQRYEQYF. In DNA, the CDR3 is TGTGCCAGCAGTATTCCCGGGACCCAACGGTACGAGCAGTACTTC.

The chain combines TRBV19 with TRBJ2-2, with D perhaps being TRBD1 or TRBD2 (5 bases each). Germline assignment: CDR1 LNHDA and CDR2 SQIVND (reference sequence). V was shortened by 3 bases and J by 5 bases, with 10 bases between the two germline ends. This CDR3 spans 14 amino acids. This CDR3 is CASSIGWGTGELFF. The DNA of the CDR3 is TGTGCCAGTAGTATTGGGTGGGGGACCGGGGAGCTGTTTTTT.

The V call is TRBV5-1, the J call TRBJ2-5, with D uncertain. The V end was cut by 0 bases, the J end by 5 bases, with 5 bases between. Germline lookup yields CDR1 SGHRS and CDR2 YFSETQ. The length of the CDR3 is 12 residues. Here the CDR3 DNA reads TGCGCCAGCAGCTTGGGGTCGGAGACCCAGTACTTC. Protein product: CASSLGSETQYF.

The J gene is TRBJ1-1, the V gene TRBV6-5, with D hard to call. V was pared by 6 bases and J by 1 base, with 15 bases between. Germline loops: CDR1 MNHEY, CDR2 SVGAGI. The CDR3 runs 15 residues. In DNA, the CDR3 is TGTGCCAGCAGCCTCGGCGTTGCAGGGAACACTGAAGCTTTCTTT. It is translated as CASSLGVAGNTEAFF.

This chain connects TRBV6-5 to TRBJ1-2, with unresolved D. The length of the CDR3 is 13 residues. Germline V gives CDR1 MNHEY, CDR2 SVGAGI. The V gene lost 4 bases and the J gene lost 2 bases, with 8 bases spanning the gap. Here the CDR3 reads CASSLGWNYGYTF. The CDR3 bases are TGTGCCAGCAGTTTAGGATGGAACTATGGCTACACCTTC.

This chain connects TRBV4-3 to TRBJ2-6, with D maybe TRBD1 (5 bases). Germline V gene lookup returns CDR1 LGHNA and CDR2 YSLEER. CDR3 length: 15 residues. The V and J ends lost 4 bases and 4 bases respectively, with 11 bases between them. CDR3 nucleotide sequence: TGCGCCAGCAGCCGCGGACAAAGGGGGGCCAACGTCCTGACTTTC. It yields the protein CASSRGQRGANVLTF.

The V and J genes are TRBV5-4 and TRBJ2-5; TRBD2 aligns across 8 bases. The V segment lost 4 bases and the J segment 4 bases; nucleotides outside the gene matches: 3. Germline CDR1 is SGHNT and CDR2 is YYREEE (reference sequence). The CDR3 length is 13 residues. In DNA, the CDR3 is TGTGCCAGCAGCCCGCGGGGGGTAGAGACCCAGTACTTC. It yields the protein CASSPRGVETQYF.

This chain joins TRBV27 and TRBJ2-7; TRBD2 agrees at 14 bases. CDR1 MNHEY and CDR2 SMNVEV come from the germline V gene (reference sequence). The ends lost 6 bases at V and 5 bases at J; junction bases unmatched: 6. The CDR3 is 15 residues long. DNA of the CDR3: TGTGCCAGCAGAACTGGGACTAGCGGGAGTCACGAGCAGTACTTC. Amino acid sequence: CASRTGTSGSHEQYF.

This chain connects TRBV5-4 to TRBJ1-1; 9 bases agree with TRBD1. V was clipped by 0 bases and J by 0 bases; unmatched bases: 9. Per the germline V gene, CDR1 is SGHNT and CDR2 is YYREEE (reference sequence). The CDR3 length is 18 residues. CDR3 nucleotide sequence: TGTGCCAGCAGCTTGGCTTTGGACAGGGGTTCGATGAACACTGAAGCTTTCTTT. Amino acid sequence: CASSLALDRGSMNTEAFF.

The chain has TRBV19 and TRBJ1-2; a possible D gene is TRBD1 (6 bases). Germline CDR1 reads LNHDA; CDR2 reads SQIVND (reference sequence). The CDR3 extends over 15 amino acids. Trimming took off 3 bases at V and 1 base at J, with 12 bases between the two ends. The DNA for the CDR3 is TGTGCCAGTAGTATTGGGGACACCCTTAACTATGGCTACACCTTC. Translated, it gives CASSIGDTLNYGYTF.

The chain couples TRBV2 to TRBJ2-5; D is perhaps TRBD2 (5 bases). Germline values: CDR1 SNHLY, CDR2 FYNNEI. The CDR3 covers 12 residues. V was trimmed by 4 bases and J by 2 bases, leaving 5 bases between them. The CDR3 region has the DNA TGTGCCAGCAGTGGGACTCAAGAGACCCAGTACTTC. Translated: CASSGTQETQYF.

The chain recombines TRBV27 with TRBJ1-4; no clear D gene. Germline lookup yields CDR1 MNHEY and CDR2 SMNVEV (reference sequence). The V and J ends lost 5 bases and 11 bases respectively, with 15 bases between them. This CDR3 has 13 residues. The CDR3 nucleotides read TGTGCCAGCAGTCCCTACGGCGGTGGGAAACTGTTTTTT. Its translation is CASSPYGGGKLFF. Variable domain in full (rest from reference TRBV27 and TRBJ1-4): EAQVTQNPRYLITVTGKKLTVTCSQNMNHEYMSWYRQDPGLGLRQIYYSMNVEVTDKGDVPEGYKVSRKEKRNFPLILESPSPNQTSLYFCASSPYGGGKLFFGSGTQLSVL.

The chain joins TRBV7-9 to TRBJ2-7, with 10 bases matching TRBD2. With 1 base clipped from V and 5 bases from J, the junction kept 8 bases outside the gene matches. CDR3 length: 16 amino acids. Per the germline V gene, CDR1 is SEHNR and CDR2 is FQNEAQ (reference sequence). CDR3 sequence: CASSLGVAGGRDEQYF. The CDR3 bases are TGTGCCAGCAGCTTAGGAGTAGCGGGAGGCCGGGACGAGCAGTACTTC.

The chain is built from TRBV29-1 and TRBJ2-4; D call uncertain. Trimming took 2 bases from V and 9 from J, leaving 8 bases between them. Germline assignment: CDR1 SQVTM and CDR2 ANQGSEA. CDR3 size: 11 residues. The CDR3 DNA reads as TGCAGCGTTGAAACGGGTAGCATTCAGTACTTC. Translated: CSVETGSIQYF.

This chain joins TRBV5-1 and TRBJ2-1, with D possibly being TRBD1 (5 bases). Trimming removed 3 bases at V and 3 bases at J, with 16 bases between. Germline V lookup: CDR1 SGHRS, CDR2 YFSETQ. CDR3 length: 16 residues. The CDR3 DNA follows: TGCGCCAGCAGCTCGACTCTACCGACAGACTACAATGAGCAGTTCTTC. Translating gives CASSSTLPTDYNEQFF.

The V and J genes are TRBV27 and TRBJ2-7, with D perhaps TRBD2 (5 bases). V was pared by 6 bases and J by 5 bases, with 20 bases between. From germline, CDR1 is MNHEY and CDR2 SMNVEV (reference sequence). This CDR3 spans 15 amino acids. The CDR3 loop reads CASSPGILTANEQYF. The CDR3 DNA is TGTGCCAGCAGCCCGGGGATACTAACGGCCAACGAGCAGTACTTC.

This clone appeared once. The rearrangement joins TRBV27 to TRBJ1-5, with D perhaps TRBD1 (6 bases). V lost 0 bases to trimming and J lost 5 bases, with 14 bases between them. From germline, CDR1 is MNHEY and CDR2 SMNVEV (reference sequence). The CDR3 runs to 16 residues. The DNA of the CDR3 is TGTGCCAGCAGTTTATCTAGGGGGGAAATAGATCAGCCCCAGCATTTT. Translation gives CASSLSRGEIDQPQHF.

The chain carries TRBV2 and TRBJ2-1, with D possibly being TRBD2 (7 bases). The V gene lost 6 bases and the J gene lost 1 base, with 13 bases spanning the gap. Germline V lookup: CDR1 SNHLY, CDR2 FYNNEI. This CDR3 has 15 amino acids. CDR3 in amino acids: CASSDGGPSYNEQFF. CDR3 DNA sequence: TGTGCCAGCAGCGACGGGGGGCCGTCCTACAATGAGCAGTTCTTC. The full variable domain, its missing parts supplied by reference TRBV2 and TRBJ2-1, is EPEVTQTPSHQVTQMGQEVILRCVPISNHLYFYWYRQILGQKVEFLVSFYNNEISEKSEIFDDQFSVERPDGSNFTLKIRSTKLEDSAMYFCASSDGGPSYNEQFFGPGTRLTVL.

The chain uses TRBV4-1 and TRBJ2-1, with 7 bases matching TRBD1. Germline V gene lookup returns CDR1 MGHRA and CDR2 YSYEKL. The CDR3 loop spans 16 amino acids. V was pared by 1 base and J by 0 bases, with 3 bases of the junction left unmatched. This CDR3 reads CASSQATGSSYNEQFF. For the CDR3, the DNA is TGCGCCAGCAGCCAAGCGACAGGGAGCTCCTACAATGAGCAGTTCTTC.

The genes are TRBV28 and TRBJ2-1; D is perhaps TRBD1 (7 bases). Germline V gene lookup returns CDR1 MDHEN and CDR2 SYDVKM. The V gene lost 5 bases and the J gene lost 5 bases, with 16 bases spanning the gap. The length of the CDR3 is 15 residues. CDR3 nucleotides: TGTGCCAGCAGTATTGCAGGGGGGAACCACAATGAGCAGTTCTTC. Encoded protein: CASSIAGGNHNEQFF. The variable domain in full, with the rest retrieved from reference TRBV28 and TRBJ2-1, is DVKVTQSSRYLVKRTGEKVFLECVQDMDHENMFWYRQDPGLGLRLIYFSYDVKMKEKGDIPEGYSVSREKKERFSLILESASTNQTSMYLCASSIAGGNHNEQFFGPGTRLTVL.

CDR3 coding DNA: TGTGCCAGCAGTTTATCGGGGACAAGTATGCACGAGCAGTACTTC. This codes for CASSLSGTSMHEQYF. The chain is built from TRBV27 and TRBJ2-7; possible D gene TRBD1, 6 bases. The V gene's germline CDR1 is MNHEY and CDR2 SMNVEV (reference sequence). The germline V and J ends were trimmed by 0 bases and 5 bases, with 14 bases remaining between them. The CDR3 spans 15 residues.

CDR3 DNA: TGTGCCAGCAGGTGGACAGGGGATACCGGGGAGCTGTTTTTT. Translation gives CASRWTGDTGELFF. The chain couples TRBV6-1 to TRBJ2-2; 9 bases agree with TRBD1. Germline CDR1 and CDR2: MNHNS and SASEGT. With 6 bases clipped from V and 5 bases from J, the junction kept 4 bases outside the gene matches. CDR3 size: 14 residues.